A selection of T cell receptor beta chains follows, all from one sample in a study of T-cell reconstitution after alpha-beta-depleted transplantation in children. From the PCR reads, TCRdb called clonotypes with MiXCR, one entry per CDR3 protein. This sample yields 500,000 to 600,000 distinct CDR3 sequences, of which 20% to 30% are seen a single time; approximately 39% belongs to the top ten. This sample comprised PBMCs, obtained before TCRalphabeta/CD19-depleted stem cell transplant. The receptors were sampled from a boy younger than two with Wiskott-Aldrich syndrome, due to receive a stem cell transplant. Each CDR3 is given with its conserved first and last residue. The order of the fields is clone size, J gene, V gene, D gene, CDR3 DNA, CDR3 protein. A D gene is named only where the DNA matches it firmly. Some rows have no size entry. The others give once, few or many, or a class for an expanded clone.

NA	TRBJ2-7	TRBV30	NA	TGTGCCTGGAGTGGAACCTTTTTCGGCGAGCAGTACTTC	CAWSGTFFGEQYF
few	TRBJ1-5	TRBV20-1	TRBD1	TGCAGTGCTAGCGGGACAGGCAATCAGCCCCAGCATTTT	CSASGTGNQPQHF
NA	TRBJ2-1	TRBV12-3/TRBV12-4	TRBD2	TGTGCCCAGCGGGGGACTAGCGAGAATGAGCAGTTCTTC	CAQRGTSENEQFF
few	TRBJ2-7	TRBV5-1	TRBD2	TGCGCCAGCAGCCCGGGGGGGGCTACCTACGAGCAGTACTTC	CASSPGGATYEQYF
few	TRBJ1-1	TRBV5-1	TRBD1	TGCGCCAGCAGCTTGGTCAGGGGGCGCGTGAACACTGAAGCTTTCTTT	CASSLVRGRVNTEAFF
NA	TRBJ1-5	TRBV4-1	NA	TGCGCCAGCAGCCAAGAGGCTTGGACAGATTTATGGGGGCAGCCCCAGCATTTT	CASSQEAWTDLWGQPQHF
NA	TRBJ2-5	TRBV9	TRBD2	TGTGCCAGCAGCGTACGGGGGGGCGCTTTGTTGGAGACCCAGTACTTC	CASSVRGGALLETQYF
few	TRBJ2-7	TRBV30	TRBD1	TGTGCCTGGAGTTACCGGACAGGGGGCAACGAGCAGTACTTC	CAWSYRTGGNEQYF
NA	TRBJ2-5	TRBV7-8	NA	TGTGCCAGCAGGCTTAGAAGAGGTCCTCAACAAGCGACCCAGTACTTC	CASRLRRGPQQATQYF
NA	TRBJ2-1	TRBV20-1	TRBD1	TGCAGTGCTAGAGCTATGGGACAGAGAAACAATGAGCAGTTCTTC	CSARAMGQRNNEQFF
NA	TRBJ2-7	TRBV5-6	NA	TGTGCCAGCAGCAGTACCCGGCACTTCCCACTCTACGAGCAGTACTTC	CASSSTRHFPLYEQYF
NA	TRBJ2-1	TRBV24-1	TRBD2	TGTGCCACCAGTGATCCAGGACTAGGAGTTTCCTACAATGAGCAGTTCTTC	CATSDPGLGVSYNEQFF
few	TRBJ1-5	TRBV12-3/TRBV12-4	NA	TGTGCCAGCACCCTTTGGGAGGGTAATCAGCCCCAGCATTTT	CASTLWEGNQPQHF
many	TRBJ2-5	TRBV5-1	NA	TGCGCCAGCAGCTTCCAAGTCCAAGAGACCCAGTACTTC	CASSFQVQETQYF
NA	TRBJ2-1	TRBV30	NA	TGTGCCTGGAGTGATGTGAACAATGAGCAGTTCTTC	CAWSDVNNEQFF
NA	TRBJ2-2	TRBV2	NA	TGTGCCAGCAAGGCCGACAGCACGAACACCGGGGAGCTGTTTTTT	CASKADSTNTGELFF
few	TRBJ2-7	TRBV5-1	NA	TGCGCCAGCAGCCTCCAGGTGGACAGACTACCCTACGAGCAGTACTTC	CASSLQVDRLPYEQYF
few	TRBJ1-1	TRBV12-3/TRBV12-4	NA	TGTGCCAGCAGACTTGGGGCTACCGCTGAAGCTTTCTTT	CASRLGATAEAFF